This T cell receptor (beta chain) was profiled in a study of T cells expressing NK-cell markers (dated by TCRdb to the early 2020s). Background on the whole study: In sorted CD3+CD56+NKG2C+, CD3+CD56+NKG2C- and CD3+CD56-NKG2C+ T-cell subsets from eight donors, TCR beta-chain repertoires were profiled. Sequencing of the libraries produced 2 x 150 bp reads on Illumina HiSeq 2000/2500, MiSeq or NextSeq. The study sequenced eight donors, all healthy volunteers chosen at random: three men and five women. Of the eight sequenced donors, seven were found to be HCMV-seropositive and one was found to be HCMV-seronegative. General findings and caveats noted by the study authors: Those dominant clonotypes were again the most abundant among CD3+CD56-NKG2C+ cells in four donors, at about 25-60.1%. In over 5 donors, the dominant CD3+CD56+NKG2C+ clonotypes were among the top 10 CD8+ clonotypes and accounted for roughly 1.0-8% of CD8+ T cells. It remained unclear whether the expanded NKG2C-expressing T cell clones were specific for HCMV antigens.

TCRdb shows the sequencer as Illumina HiSeq 2000. 5'RACE template switching, by which a universal primer site and unique molecular identifiers were added, was used to make TCR beta cDNA libraries. cDNA synthesis was primed from the TCR beta constant segment, followed by two successive PCR amplification steps. In the authors' own workflow: MIGEC was used to demultiplex reads and group reads by UMI, and MiTCR was used to assemble and quantify clonotypes. Only TCR cDNA sequences supported by at least two reads were kept to exclude erroneous sequences. Downstream repertoire analysis used the tcR package, and clonotypes were matched across fractions by CDR3 nucleotide sequence plus V segment. VDJmatch was used to annotate antigen specificity against VDJdb, with one amino acid substitution in CDR3 allowed. TCRdb reprocessed the reads and provides one entry for every CDR3 protein sequence; no DNA is given. TCRdb assigned the V and J calls; the authors' analysis was not used. For this sample, the table gives 140,000 to 150,000 distinct CDR3 sequences. The top ten constitute 9% to 15% of the sample.

In the germline V gene, CDR1 corresponds to SQVTM and CDR2 to ANQGSEA. From its cysteine to its phenylalanine, the CDR3 spans 13 amino acids. Only the protein sequence is given. Notes on this clonotype: Its antigen target is currently unknown.

To determine HCMV serostatus, a commercial ELISA kit was used to detect HCMV-specific IgG in serum. Peripheral blood mononuclear cells were isolated from blood by Ficoll density gradient centrifugation. The material sequenced was blood T cells: a sorted CD56 or NKG2C T cell subset, CD4+ or CD8+ T cells, or bulk PBMC T cells (not recorded which). The sequence came from a man aged 18 to 30 in good health. Donor details come from another sample of the same person, matched by shared clones. The receptor chain draws on TRBV29-1 and TRBJ2-7; lacking DNA, the TRBD1 call made by TCRdb goes unchecked. The CDR3 protein: CSARTVGGYEQYF.